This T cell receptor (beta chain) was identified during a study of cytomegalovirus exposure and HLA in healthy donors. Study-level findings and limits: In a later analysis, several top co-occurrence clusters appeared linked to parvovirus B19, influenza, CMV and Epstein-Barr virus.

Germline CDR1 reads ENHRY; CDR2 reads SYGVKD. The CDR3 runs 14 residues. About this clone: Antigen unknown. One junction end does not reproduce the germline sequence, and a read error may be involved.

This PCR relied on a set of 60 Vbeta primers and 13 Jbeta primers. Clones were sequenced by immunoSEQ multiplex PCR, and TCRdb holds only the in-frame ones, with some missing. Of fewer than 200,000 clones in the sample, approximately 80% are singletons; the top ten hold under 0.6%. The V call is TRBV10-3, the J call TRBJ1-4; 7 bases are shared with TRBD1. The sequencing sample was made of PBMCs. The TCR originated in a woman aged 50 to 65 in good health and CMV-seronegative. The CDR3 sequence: CAISKSGGREKLFF. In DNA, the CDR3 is TGTGCCATCAGTAAGTCAGGGGGAAGAGAAAAACTGTTTTTT.